The 27 T cell receptor beta chains reported below all come from one sample, sequenced in a study of shared clonotypes between healthy human individuals. Clones were read by immunoSEQ multiplex PCR, and TCRdb kept only the in-frame ones, dropping some. The profile shows hundreds of thousands of clones, around 79% of them singletons. The sequencing sample was made of PBMCs. These receptors all stem from a middle-aged woman in good health. Some clones in this sample may be carry-over from other donors' samples.

This chain uses TRBV10-1 with TRBJ2-3; 9 bases align to TRBD2. The length of the CDR3 is 14 residues. Trimming removed 3 bases from V and 4 bases from J; junction bases left unmatched: 2. Germline V lookup: CDR1 WNHNN, CDR2 SYGVQD (reference sequence). In DNA form, the CDR3 reads TGCGCCAGCAGTGAAGCGGGAGGCTCAGATACGCAGTATTTT. This codes for CASSEAGGSDTQYF.

The gene calls are TRBV11-3 and TRBJ2-7; 12 nucleotides line up with TRBD2. Unmatched junction bases numbered 4, after V lost 5 bases and J lost 5 bases. This CDR3 comprises 14 residues. The germline V gene encodes CDR1 SGHNT and CDR2 YENEEA. This CDR3 is CASSPRTSGNEQYF. The CDR3 DNA is TGTGCCAGCAGCCCACGGACTAGCGGGAACGAGCAGTACTTC. Together with reference TRBV11-3 and TRBJ2-7, the CDR3 gives the full variable domain: EAGVVQSPRYKIIEKKQPVAFWCNPISGHNTLYWYLQNLGQGPELLIRYENEEAVDDSQLPKDRFSAERLKGVDSTLKIQPAELGDSAVYLCASSPRTSGNEQYFGPGTRLTVT.

The genes are TRBV28 and TRBJ1-3; perhaps TRBD1 as D (5 bases). V was pared by 4 bases and J by 0 bases, with 13 bases between. Germline CDR1 reads MDHEN; CDR2 reads SYDVKM. There are 16 residues in the CDR3. The CDR3 DNA follows: TGTGCCAGCAGTTCGACGGGACGAATCTCTGGAAACACCATATATTTT. Translating it yields CASSSTGRISGNTIYF.

This clone has only a few counts. The chain combines TRBV20-1 with TRBJ1-1; D possibly corresponds to TRBD1 (6 bases). V was shortened by 6 bases and J by 10 bases, with 15 bases between the two germline ends. Germline CDR1 DFQATT, CDR2 SNEGSKA (reference sequence). CDR3 size: 11 residues. The CDR3 sequence is CSANTGFGAFF. The CDR3 bases are TGCAGTGCAAACACAGGGTTTGGAGCTTTCTTT.

The table lists this clone with a few counts. The chain recombines TRBV7-9 with TRBJ2-6; D remains ambiguous. The germline V and J ends were trimmed by 5 bases and 3 bases, with 8 bases remaining between them. Germline V gene data show CDR1 as SEHNR and CDR2 as FQNEAQ (reference sequence). This CDR3 has 14 amino acids. The CDR3 is CASSPNFGANVLTF. Here the CDR3 DNA reads TGTGCCAGCAGCCCCAATTTTGGGGCCAACGTCCTGACTTTC.

The genes are TRBV11-2 and TRBJ2-3; TRBD2 is a possible D gene (7 bases). Germline CDR1 is SGHAT and CDR2 is FQNNGV. This CDR3 has 16 residues. Trimming shortened V by 0 bases and J by 4 bases, and 14 bases separated the two germline ends. CDR3 residues: CASSLDRGAGSDTQYF. The DNA of the CDR3 is TGTGCCAGCAGCTTAGATCGGGGGGCCGGTTCAGATACGCAGTATTTT.

For the CDR3, the DNA is TGTGCCACCAAGGGGGGTTCGAAGACCCAGTACTTC. It encodes CATKGGSKTQYF. The chain couples TRBV2 to TRBJ2-5; D is perhaps TRBD1 or TRBD2 (6 bases each). The CDR3 runs to 12 residues. CDR1 SNHLY and CDR2 FYNNEI come from the germline V gene. V was pared by 10 bases and J by 6 bases, with 15 bases between.

The CDR3 nucleotides are TGTGCCAGCAGCTTCCAGCAGTCGGGATACACAGATACGCAGTATTTT. Its translation: CASSFQQSGYTDTQYF. J is TRBJ2-3 and V is TRBV5-6, with D possibly being TRBD2 (5 bases). There are 16 residues in the CDR3. The V end was cut by 2 bases, the J end by 2 bases, with 15 bases between. CDR1 is SGHDT and CDR2 is YYEEEE in the germline V gene.

The chain employs TRBV14 and TRBJ2-3; D might be TRBD2 (5 bases). Germline lookup yields CDR1 SGHDN and CDR2 FVKESK. The CDR3 is made up of 18 amino acids. Trimming cost V 9 bases and J 3 bases, with 28 bases left between them. CDR3 amino acids: CASPPTGSWSRPTDTQYF. The DNA for the CDR3 is TGTGCCAGTCCCCCAACGGGGAGTTGGAGCCGGCCTACAGATACGCAGTATTTT.

V gene TRBV30 combines with J gene TRBJ1-4, with D possibly TRBD1 on 5 matching bases. Germline V lookup: CDR1 GTSNPN, CDR2 SVGIG (reference sequence). V lost 3 bases to trimming and J lost 8 bases, with 16 bases between them. The CDR3 is 14 amino acids. The CDR3 DNA sequence: TGTGCCTGGAGGCACGCGGGGGGAGACGAAAAACTGTTTTTT. Residues: CAWRHAGGDEKLFF.

In its sample, this clone was seen a few times. The chain is built from TRBV9 and TRBJ2-2; 7 positions match TRBD1. V was pared by 0 bases and J by 5 bases, with 4 bases of the junction left unmatched. The CDR3 is 15 amino acids. Germline V gene data show CDR1 as SGDLS and CDR2 as YYNGEE. CDR3 loop: CASSVGPGGTGELFF. The CDR3 DNA is TGTGCCAGCAGCGTAGGGCCAGGGGGAACCGGGGAGCTGTTTTTT.

The chain has TRBV12-5 and TRBJ2-7; tentatively, D is TRBD1 or TRBD2 (5 bases each). Between the trimmed V and J ends, which lost 1 base and 3 bases, there was a span of 19 bases. This CDR3 has 17 residues. Germline V CDR1 and CDR2: LGHNT, FRNRAP. CDR3 region: CASGLGPGAGRLYEQYF. The CDR3 DNA sequence: TGTGCTAGTGGTTTGGGCCCCGGGGCGGGCCGCCTCTACGAGCAGTACTTC.

This clone was detected a few times. The chain links TRBV14 to TRBJ1-2; D might be TRBD1 (6 bases). CDR1 and CDR2 (germline): SGHDN, FVKESK. CDR3 size: 16 residues. Trimming took off 4 bases at V and 0 bases at J, with 15 bases between the two ends. This CDR3 is CASSPEQGKANYGYTF. DNA for the CDR3: TGTGCCAGCAGCCCAGAACAGGGAAAAGCTAACTATGGCTACACCTTC.

This clone was recorded once. This chain uses TRBV6-5 with TRBJ1-1, with D uncertain. V shed 6 bases and J shed 4 bases, with 12 bases lying between them. Germline loops: CDR1 MNHEY, CDR2 SVGAGI. The CDR3 has 13 residues. The CDR3 DNA reads as TGTGCCAGCAGCCGTTCGGGGTCCACTGAAGCTTTCTTT. As protein: CASSRSGSTEAFF.

This clone has only one observation. The V gene is TRBV29-1, the J gene TRBJ2-3, with a tentative D call TRBD2 (6 bases). Germline V gives CDR1 SQVTM, CDR2 ANQGSEA. Trimming removed 4 bases at V and 2 bases at J, with 13 bases between. This CDR3 has 14 residues. The CDR3 here is CSVGRGGNTDTQYF. In DNA form, the CDR3 reads TGCAGCGTTGGGCGGGGTGGGAACACAGATACGCAGTATTTT.

CDR3: CASSSQGVYGYTF. The DNA of the CDR3 is TGTGCCAGCAGCTCACAGGGGGTTTATGGCTACACCTTC. The chain couples TRBV7-2 to TRBJ1-2, with TRBD1 matching 8 bases. The CDR3 sequence is 13 residues long. The germline CDR1 and CDR2 sequences are SGHTA and FQGNSA. Germline trimming cut 4 bases from V and 5 bases from J; bases unmatched to any gene: 3.

This sequence joins TRBV7-3 and TRBJ2-1, with D possibly being TRBD1 (5 bases). CDR3 length: 14 residues. CDR1 SGHTA and CDR2 FQGTGA come from the germline V gene. V was trimmed by 0 bases and J by 8 bases, leaving 11 bases between them. Written as DNA, the CDR3 is TGTGCCAGCAGCTTAACGGGGCGAGGAGATGAGCAGTTCTTC. Translating gives CASSLTGRGDEQFF.

The chain uses TRBV28 and TRBJ1-2, with 10 nucleotides matching TRBD1. The CDR3 length is 17 residues. V was clipped by 5 bases and J by 4 bases; unmatched bases: 13. The germline V gene has CDR1 MDHEN and CDR2 SYDVKM. The DNA of the CDR3 is TGTGCCAGCAGTCTATCTTCCGACAGGGGGCACGGCTATGGCTACACCTTC. Translation gives CASSLSSDRGHGYGYTF.

Turning to this clone: Other DNA sequences of this sample code for an identical CDR3. V is TRBV7-3 and J is TRBJ2-3, with 9 positions matching TRBD2. From germline, CDR1 is SGHTA and CDR2 FQGTGA. The trim removed 2 bases at V and 2 bases at J, leaving 2 bases unmatched. CDR3 size: 15 residues. The CDR3 nucleotides read TGTGCCAGCAGCTTACTAGCGGGATTCACAGATACGCAGTATTTT. Translation gives CASSLLAGFTDTQYF.

V usage is TRBV20-1 and J usage is TRBJ2-1, with D hard to call. This CDR3 has 10 residues. Germline V lookup: CDR1 DFQATT, CDR2 SNEGSKA (reference sequence). V was pared by 3 bases and J by 8 bases, with 5 bases between. CDR3 sequence reads: CSASFHEQFF. The CDR3 coding sequence is TGCAGTGCTAGTTTCCATGAGCAGTTCTTC.

The chain recombines TRBV7-2 with TRBJ2-5; TRBD1 or TRBD2 may be the D gene (6 bases each). This CDR3 spans 15 amino acids. The V gene lost 4 bases and the J gene lost 5 bases, with 17 bases spanning the gap. Germline V gene data show CDR1 as SGHTA and CDR2 as FQGNSA. CDR3 DNA sequence: TGTGCCAGCAGCTCCGTCGGCCAAGGGGGGGAGACCCAGTACTTC. Amino acid sequence: CASSSVGQGGETQYF.

Only one count was recorded for this clone. The sample has other DNA sequences that encode this CDR3 too. V and J are TRBV28 and TRBJ1-1, with unresolved D. The germline CDR1 and CDR2 sequences are MDHEN and SYDVKM. The CDR3 spans 16 residues. The V end lost 5 bases, the J end lost 10 bases, and 26 bases lay between the germline ends. The CDR3: CASSPPTSPNFEGAFF. Written as DNA, the CDR3 is TGTGCCAGCAGTCCCCCAACCAGCCCCAATTTTGAAGGAGCTTTCTTT.

On this clone: Other DNA sequences within the sample encode an identical CDR3. J is TRBJ1-4 and V is TRBV5-1; 8 positions agree with TRBD1. This CDR3 has 14 residues. CDR1 is SGHRS and CDR2 is YFSETQ in the germline V gene. J was trimmed by 8 bases and V by 0 bases; bases with no gene match: 3. CDR3 sequence: CASSLGQGREKLFF. The DNA of the CDR3 is TGCGCCAGCAGCTTGGGACAGGGGCGGGAAAAACTGTTTTTT. The whole variable domain, filled in from reference TRBV5-1 and TRBJ1-4, reads KAGVTQTPRYLIKTRGQQVTLSCSPISGHRSVSWYQQTPGQGLQFLFEYFSETQRNKGNFPGRFSGRQFSNSRSEMNVSTLELGDSALYLCASSLGQGREKLFFGSGTQLSVL.

The chain combines TRBV7-8 with TRBJ2-7; 9 nucleotides match TRBD2. The CDR3 consists of 15 residues. Germline CDR1 is SGHVS and CDR2 is FQNEAQ. V lost 5 bases, J lost 3 bases, and 8 bases stayed unmatched. The CDR3 coding sequence is TGTGCCAGCAGCCCTAGCGGGACAGCGTACTACGAGCAGTACTTC. Protein product: CASSPSGTAYYEQYF.

In DNA form, the CDR3 reads TGTGCCAGCAGTGATGAGGCTAGCGGGAACACCGGGGAGCTGTTTTTT. The encoded protein is CASSDEASGNTGELFF. This chain links TRBV2 with TRBJ2-2; 7 bases align to TRBD2. The CDR3 has 16 residues. Trimming took 3 bases from V and 1 from J; bases not matched to a gene: 5. Germline CDR1 reads SNHLY; CDR2 reads FYNNEI.

The genes are TRBV15 and TRBJ2-2; D is undetermined. V was pared by 1 base and J by 4 bases, with 10 bases between. Looked up from germline, CDR1 is LNHNV and CDR2 is YYDKDF (reference sequence). This CDR3 has 15 amino acids. The CDR3 nucleotides are TGTGCCACCAGCAGAGTAAGGTCGAGCACCGGGGAGCTGTTTTTT. Residues: CATSRVRSSTGELFF.

This chain uses TRBV25-1 with TRBJ2-1; no firm D call. V gave up 6 bases and J gave up 10 bases, with 10 bases separating them. Per germline, CDR1 MGHDK and CDR2 SYGVNS. The CDR3 has 11 amino acids. In nucleotides, the CDR3 is TGTGCCAGCAGCCCCTGGCTAGAGCAGTTCTTC. It codes for CASSPWLEQFF.